The rows below give T cell receptor beta chains drawn from one sample of a study of T cell repertoires in cytomegalovirus infection. TCRdb recomputed calls from the reads with MiXCR, one row per CDR3 protein. The sample carries about 450,000 distinct CDR3 sequences, approximately 31% recorded once. Source material: PBMCs. The receptors stem from a human donor in good health (CMV status not recorded). Some clones in this sample may be carry-over from other donors' samples. Both conserved end residues are trimmed from each CDR3. The order of the fields is clone size, D gene, V gene, CDR3 protein. D genes are given only for firm matches. Expanded clones get a size class; other rows say once, few or many, or leave the size out.

once,.,TRBV7-4,ARSLTGPPSTNENMF
.,.,TRBV12-3/TRBV12-4,ASSLAGTSRTDTRY
.,TRBD2,TRBV4-2,ASSSIGAGSSYEQY
few,.,TRBV10-3,AISEGTRGASTDTQY
.,.,TRBV5-6,ASSSGTQPYNEQF
.,TRBD1,TRBV9,AISGDSLNTEAF
few,.,TRBV19,ASSTPPTGAYNEQF
.,.,TRBV7-9,ASSATYGYT
.,.,TRBV6-6,ASSSYVQGSTGEQY
many,.,TRBV5-5,ASSFPGRNNSPLH
.,TRBD2,TRBV20-1,SAWGGAGVYEQY
many,.,TRBV24-1,ATSAGGNTEAF
many,TRBD2,TRBV7-2,ASSLGAGRYEQY
.,TRBD2,TRBV10-3,AISEGTSDIYNEQF
.,.,TRBV6-8,ASSYLPPATNEKLF
.,TRBD2,TRBV20-1,SARGGGGLNREQY